These T cell receptor beta chains were read from a single sample in a study of blood T cell repertoires in COVID-19. Assay used: immunoSEQ multiplex PCR; TCRdb lists only in-frame clones, some missing. The sample yields 150,000 to 250,000 clones, 87% seen once. Sequencing was carried out using PBMCs or T cells enriched from blood (not recorded which). Receptors originate from a woman in her twenties or thirties who had recovered from COVID-19. Each CDR3 is given without its conserved first and last residue.

TRBV18	TRBJ1-5	ASSHETDNQPQH
TRBV7-3	TRBJ2-4	ASSLAPGQGNIQY
TRBV24-1	TRBJ2-1	ATSDSDRAATYEQF
TRBV27	TRBJ1-2	ASSSLAGSGYT
TRBV14	TRBJ1-3	ASSQDAGGNTIY
TRBV7-2	TRBJ1-1	ASSLSGQGEAF
TRBV5-1	TRBJ2-1	ASSLVGVNEQF
TRBV30	TRBJ2-1	AWSRQGWGNEQF
TRBV12-3/TRBV12-4	TRBJ2-7	ASSLTREQY
TRBV20-1	TRBJ1-4	SATDRGPATNEKLF
TRBV29-1	TRBJ2-1	SVRGTLVHEQF
TRBV12-3/TRBV12-4	TRBJ1-5	ASSYTGHQPQH
TRBV6-2/TRBV6-3	TRBJ2-5	ASSYRLAGETQY
TRBV6-5	TRBJ2-1	ASRLANEQF
TRBV7-2	TRBJ2-3	ASSLALRLAALTDTQY
TRBV6-5	TRBJ1-2	ASRVLGREYGYT
TRBV9	TRBJ1-1	ASSVGFSDTEAF
TRBV9	TRBJ1-1	ASSVGGSEAF
TRBV2	TRBJ1-1	ASRRQGMNTEAF
TRBV27	TRBJ1-2	ASRGDSNYGYT
TRBV15	TRBJ2-5	ATSRHGGGETQY
TRBV3-1/TRBV3-2	TRBJ2-7	ASSPTRVYEQY